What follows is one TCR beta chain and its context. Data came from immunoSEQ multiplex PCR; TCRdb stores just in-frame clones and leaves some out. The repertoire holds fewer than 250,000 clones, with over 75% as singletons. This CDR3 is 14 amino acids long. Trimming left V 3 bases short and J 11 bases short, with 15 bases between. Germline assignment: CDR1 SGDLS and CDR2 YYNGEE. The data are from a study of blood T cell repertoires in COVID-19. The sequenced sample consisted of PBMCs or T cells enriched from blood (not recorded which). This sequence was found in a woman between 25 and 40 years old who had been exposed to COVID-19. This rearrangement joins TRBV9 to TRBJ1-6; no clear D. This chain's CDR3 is CASSGGVGGTPLHF. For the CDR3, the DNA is TGTGCCAGCAGCGGGGGAGTTGGAGGGACACCCCTCCACTTT.